The following is a TCR beta chain sequence with its context. The antigen is undetermined. Vbeta (60) and Jbeta (13) primers were used in the PCR. Sequenced by immunoSEQ multiplex PCR; TCRdb stores in-frame clones only, minus some. The data contain 110,000 or so clones, around 81% of them singletons. The CDR3 runs 13 residues. V lost 6 bases and J 9 bases, leaving 15 bases between the germline ends. Germline V gene data show CDR1 as SEHNR and CDR2 as FQNEAQ (reference sequence). The data belong to a study of cytomegalovirus exposure and HLA in healthy donors. In the study overall: Ancestry clustering placed more than 65% of about 400 genotyped donors in the Caucasian-associated cluster. General study results and limits: In a later analysis, 15,000 to 20,000 TCR beta sequences were associated with HLA alleles at 0.05 false discovery rate. A later analysis found that most CMV-associated TCR beta chains appeared HLA-restricted. Later on, an analysis showed TCR association rates differing by HLA locus, with DRB1 the most and HLA-C the fewest.

The rearrangement joins TRBV7-9 to TRBJ2-1, with D unclear. This clonotype was sampled from a woman in her thirties in good health and CMV-seronegative. The sample was PBMCs. For the CDR3, the DNA is TGTGCCAGCAGATCAAACTCCCAAAGTGAGCAGTTCTTC. Encoded protein: CASRSNSQSEQFF.